This T cell receptor beta chain came from a study of cytomegalovirus exposure and HLA in healthy donors. Study results and limitations: Later analysis identified a missense DCLRE1C variant that was linked to TCR beta V- and J-gene trimming.

A note on this clone: Its antigen is still unknown.

Between the trimmed V and J ends, which lost 6 bases and 1 base, there was a span of 7 bases. The germline gives CDR1 DFQATT, CDR2 SNEGSKA (reference sequence). The CDR3 has 11 amino acids. 13 Jbeta primers and 60 Vbeta primers were used for the PCR. Only in-frame clones appear in the TCRdb table, and some are missing; sequencing was by immunoSEQ multiplex PCR. Seen here are 150,000 to 200,000 clones, around four fifths observed once, and the top ten hold about 1.6%. Donors sampled were nominally healthy, though unrecorded immune exposures were likely. This clonotype was sampled from a man aged 50-59 years in good health and CMV-seronegative. Sequenced: PBMCs. The V call is TRBV20-1, the J call TRBJ2-7; maybe TRBD2 (5 bases). The chain's CDR3 is CSAGVSYEQYF. DNA of the CDR3: TGCAGTGCCGGGGTGTCCTACGAGCAGTACTTC.